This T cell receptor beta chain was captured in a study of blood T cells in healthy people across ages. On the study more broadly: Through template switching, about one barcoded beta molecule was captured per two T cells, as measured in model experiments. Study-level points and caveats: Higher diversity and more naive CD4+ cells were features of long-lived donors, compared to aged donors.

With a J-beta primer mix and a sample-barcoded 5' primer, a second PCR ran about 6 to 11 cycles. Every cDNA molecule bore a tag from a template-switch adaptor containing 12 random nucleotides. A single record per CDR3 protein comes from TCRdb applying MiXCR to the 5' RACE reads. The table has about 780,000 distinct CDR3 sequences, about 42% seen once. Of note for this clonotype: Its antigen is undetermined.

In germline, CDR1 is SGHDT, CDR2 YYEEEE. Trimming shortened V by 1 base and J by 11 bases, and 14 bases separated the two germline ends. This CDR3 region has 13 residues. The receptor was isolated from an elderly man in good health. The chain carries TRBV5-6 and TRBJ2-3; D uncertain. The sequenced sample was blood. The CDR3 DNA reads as TGTGCCAGCAGCTTGTACGGGCCCGTGGGGCAGTATTTT. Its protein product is CASSLYGPVGQYF. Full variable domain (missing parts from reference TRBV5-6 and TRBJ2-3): DAGVTQSPTHLIKTRGQQVTLRCSPKSGHDTVSWYQQALGQGPQFIFQYYEEEERQRGNFPDRFSGHQFPNYSSELNVNALLLGDSALYLCASSLYGPVGQYFGPGTRLTVL.